This entry features one T cell receptor (beta chain) sequence. The CDR3 carries no conserved terminal phenylalanine or tryptophan, so it likely arises from a read error. The limits of the CDR3 on the DNA are not certain, so only TCRdb's listed CDR3 is given. The assay was immunoSEQ multiplex PCR, and TCRdb's table has in-frame clones only and misses some. The data show about 74,000 clones, with approximately 85% seen just once and roughly 24% held by the top ten. These data are taken from a study of blood T cell repertoires in COVID-19. Germline V gene data show CDR1 as ENHRY and CDR2 as SYGVKD. With termini counted, the CDR3 has 13 amino acids.

The clonotype originates from a middle-aged man with acute or convalescent COVID-19. The chain links TRBV10-3 to TRBJ2-3; the table's D call of TRBD2 was not tested on the DNA. Source material: peripheral blood. This CDR3 is CAITVYLSSGGRK.